These T cell receptor beta chains were read from a single sample in a study of cytomegalovirus exposure and HLA in healthy donors. Clones were sequenced by immunoSEQ multiplex PCR, and TCRdb holds only the in-frame ones, with some missing. The sample consists of roughly 300,000 clones, 70% to 90% of them appearing once. Specimen: PBMCs. The receptors shown here come from a young woman in good health and CMV-seronegative. Each CDR3 is given with its conserved first and last residue.

TRBV10-2	TRBJ2-7	CASSESGQGLYEQYF
TRBV28	TRBJ2-2	CASSPDRGSNTGELFF
TRBV27	TRBJ2-7	CASSLGGAAYEQYF
TRBV5-4	TRBJ2-2	CASSFEGGELFF
TRBV28	TRBJ2-2	CASRGTGQNTGELFF
TRBV28	TRBJ2-7	CASSLTIPAYEQYF
TRBV6-5	TRBJ1-6	CASSAGVSPLHF
TRBV27	TRBJ2-2	CASSIDSGTALGGELFF
TRBV11-2	TRBJ2-7	CASSYRRRGPEQYF
TRBV28	TRBJ2-7	CASSSPNRVYEQYF
TRBV5-1	TRBJ1-1	CASSLGQYTEAFF
TRBV6-5	TRBJ2-1	CASSQLAGVYNEQFF
TRBV5-1	TRBJ1-4	CASSLYAPTGGIHEKLFF
TRBV18	TRBJ1-1	CASSLAQQGEGTEAFF
TRBV7-9	TRBJ2-3	CASSFLLAVTDTQYF
TRBV10-2	TRBJ1-2	CASSAFPGRSGYTF
TRBV6-1	TRBJ1-2	CASSGAGAWGYTF
TRBV5-1	TRBJ2-5	CASSLSLAGSETQYF
TRBV6-5	TRBJ2-1	CASSYVGGEQFF
TRBV27	TRBJ2-7	CASSSYPGEQYF
TRBV5-6	TRBJ1-6	CASSSGISPLHF
TRBV2	TRBJ2-7	CASFQTGGSYEQYF
TRBV28	TRBJ1-5	CASTLDRDFDQPQHF
TRBV27	TRBJ2-1	CASSFWRRSSYNEQFF
TRBV28	TRBJ2-5	CASSDLRDRGKYF
TRBV5-5	TRBJ2-7	CASSLLAGQGTYNRYEQYF
TRBV15	TRBJ2-5	CATSVGLAGGYQETQYF
TRBV7-7	TRBJ2-1	CASSLGASGRNEQFF
TRBV7-9	TRBJ2-5	CASSERTTRTVETQYF
TRBV6-4	TRBJ2-2	CASSDSRVLAGGTGELFF
TRBV5-6	TRBJ2-7	CASSTGLSEQYF
TRBV18	TRBJ1-2	CASSPQGGQGGYTF
TRBV28	TRBJ1-6	CASKGQGRNSPLHF
TRBV30	TRBJ1-2	CAENGMIRGFYGYTF
TRBV5-1	TRBJ2-3	CASSLGQGGTDTQYF
TRBV28	TRBJ2-1	CASSPLGAGHSYNEQFF
TRBV15	TRBJ1-5	CATSRDSLGRGSFGNQPQHF
TRBV4-3	TRBJ2-4	CASSQDVGGAKGRRAKNIQYF
TRBV5-1	TRBJ1-4	CASARDVGEKLFF
TRBV10-3	TRBJ2-3	CAISEPDRTDTQYF
TRBV28	TRBJ1-2	CAAQAFYGYTF
TRBV2	TRBJ2-5	CASRDRGLVTQYF
TRBV30	TRBJ2-7	CAWAGTGSYEQYF
TRBV10-3	TRBJ1-5	CAISGQEGNQPQHF
TRBV7-8	TRBJ1-2	CASSSGGGLSYGYTF
TRBV2	TRBJ1-1	CASSLPLVDRLNTEAFF
TRBV5-1	TRBJ2-7	CASSSQGPHSYEQYF
TRBV4-1	TRBJ2-3	CASSHIAGTTDTQYF
TRBV19	TRBJ2-1	CASSKLAGGLYNEQFF
TRBV5-1	TRBJ2-1	CASSTRGFWQFF
TRBV18	TRBJ1-1	CASSPDLSTEAFF
TRBV28	TRBJ1-1	CASSGTGLIEAFF
TRBV4-3	TRBJ2-2	CASSQATGVNTGELFF
TRBV29-1	TRBJ1-2	CSVVQGTNYGYTF
TRBV9	TRBJ2-2	CASLGGAGELFF